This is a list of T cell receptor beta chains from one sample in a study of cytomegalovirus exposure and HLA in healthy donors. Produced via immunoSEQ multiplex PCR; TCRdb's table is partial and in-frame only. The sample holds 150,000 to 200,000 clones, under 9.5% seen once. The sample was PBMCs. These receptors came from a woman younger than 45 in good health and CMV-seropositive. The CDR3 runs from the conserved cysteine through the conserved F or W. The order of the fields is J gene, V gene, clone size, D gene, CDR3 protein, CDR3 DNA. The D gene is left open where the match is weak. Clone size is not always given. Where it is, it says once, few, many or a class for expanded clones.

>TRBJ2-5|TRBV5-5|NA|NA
CASIPRTISETQYF
TGTGCCAGCATCCCCAGGACTATTAGTGAGACCCAGTACTTC
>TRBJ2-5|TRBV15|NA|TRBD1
CATSRRQGQETQYF
TGTGCCACCAGCCGGAGACAGGGTCAAGAGACCCAGTACTTC
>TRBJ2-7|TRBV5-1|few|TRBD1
CASSLRERDRGSEQYF
TGCGCCAGCAGCTTGAGAGAAAGGGACAGGGGTTCCGAGCAGTACTTC
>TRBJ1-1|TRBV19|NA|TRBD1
CASSSWDRNTEAFF
TGTGCCAGTAGTTCCTGGGACAGAAACACTGAAGCTTTCTTT
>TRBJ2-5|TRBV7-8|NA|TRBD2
CASSLWRLAEETQYF
TGTGCCAGCAGCTTATGGCGGCTAGCGGAAGAGACCCAGTACTTC
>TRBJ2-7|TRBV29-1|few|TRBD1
CSVDLDRGLGEQYF
TGCAGCGTTGATCTGGACAGGGGGCTGGGCGAGCAGTACTTC
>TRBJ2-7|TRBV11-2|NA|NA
CASSFQVYEQYF
TGTGCCAGCAGCTTTCAGGTTTACGAGCAGTACTTC
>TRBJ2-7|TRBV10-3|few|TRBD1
CAISKNSGQADEQYF
TGTGCCATCAGTAAAAATTCGGGACAGGCGGACGAGCAGTACTTC
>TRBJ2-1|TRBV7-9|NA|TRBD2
CASSYGGLAGYNEQFF
TGTGCCAGCAGCTATGGGGGACTAGCGGGATACAATGAGCAGTTCTTC
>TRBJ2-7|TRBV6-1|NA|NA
CASNSGGSGSYEQYF
TGTGCCAGCAACTCGGGTGGTAGCGGCTCCTACGAGCAGTACTTC
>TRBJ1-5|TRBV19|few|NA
CASNKENQPQHF
TGTGCCAGTAATAAGGAGAATCAGCCCCAGCATTTT
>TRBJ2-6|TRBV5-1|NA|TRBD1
CASSPGQGPQGANVLTF
TGCGCCAGCAGCCCGGGACAGGGACCCCAGGGGGCCAACGTCCTGACTTTC
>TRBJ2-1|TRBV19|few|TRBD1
CASSSHETGSSNEQFF
TGTGCCAGTAGTTCACATGAGACAGGGAGCTCCAATGAGCAGTTCTTC
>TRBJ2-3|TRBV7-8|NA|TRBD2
CASSFLAGGGDTQYF
TGTGCCAGCAGCTTTTTAGCGGGAGGGGGAGATACGCAGTATTTT
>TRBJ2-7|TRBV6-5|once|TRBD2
CASRGGNEQYF
TGTGCCAGCAGGGGGGGGAACGAGCAGTACTTC
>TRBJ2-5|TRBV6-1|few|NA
CASQLGGAEETQYF
TGTGCCAGCCAACTAGGGGGGGCGGAGGAGACCCAGTACTTC
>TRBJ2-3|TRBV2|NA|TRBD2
CASRGREGRSTDTQYF
TGTGCCAGCAGGGGGAGGGAGGGTAGGAGCACAGATACGCAGTATTTT
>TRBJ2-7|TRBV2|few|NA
CASREAQESSYEQYF
TGTGCCAGCCGTGAAGCACAGGAGAGCTCCTACGAGCAGTACTTC
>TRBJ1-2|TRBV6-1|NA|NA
CASTERSGYGYTF
TGTGCCAGCACCGAGAGGTCGGGATATGGCTACACCTTC
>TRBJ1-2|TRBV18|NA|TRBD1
CASSPPGAGGYGYTF
TGTGCCAGCTCACCACCCGGTGCAGGGGGCTATGGCTACACCTTC
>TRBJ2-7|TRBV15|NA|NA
CATSSLAEQYF
TGTGCCACCAGCAGCCTAGCGGAGCAGTACTTC
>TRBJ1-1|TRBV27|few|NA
CASSLYGGRQEAFF
TGTGCCAGCAGTTTATACGGTGGGCGCCAGGAAGCTTTCTTT
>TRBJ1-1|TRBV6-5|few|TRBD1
CASSFRTGNRDTEAFF
TGTGCCAGCAGTTTTCGGACAGGGAACAGGGACACTGAAGCTTTCTTT
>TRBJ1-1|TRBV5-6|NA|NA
CASSGAGEAFF
TGTGCCAGCAGTGGGGCAGGTGAAGCTTTCTTT
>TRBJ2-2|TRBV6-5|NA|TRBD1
CASSYSYRGNSGELFF
TGTGCCAGCAGTTACTCCTACAGGGGGAATTCCGGGGAGCTGTTTTTT
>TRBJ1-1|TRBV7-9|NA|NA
CASSLGGPGTEAFF
TGTGCCAGCAGCTTAGGGGGGCCTGGGACTGAAGCTTTCTTT
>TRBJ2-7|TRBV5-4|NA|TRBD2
CASSSRSSGSYEQYF
TGTGCCAGCAGCTCCCGTTCTAGCGGGAGCTACGAGCAGTACTTC
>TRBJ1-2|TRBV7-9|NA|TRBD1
CASSFSGQGMVANYGYTF
TGTGCCAGCAGCTTTTCCGGACAGGGGATGGTAGCTAACTATGGCTACACCTTC